Each of the 19 T cell receptor beta chains below was sequenced from the same sample in a study of CD8+ T cells in alopecia areata (dated by TCRdb to 2016 to 2019). Cells from mouse cutaneous lymph nodes were pooled, stained for CD4, CD8alpha, NKG2D, NKG2ACE and other markers, and then sorted on a BD Influx. Library creation used the immunoSEQ multiplex PCR assay. To provide template for TCR sequencing, every sample had RNA extracted and reverse transcribed into cDNA. The table was pulled from immuneACCESS by TCRdb, which kept in-frame rearrangements only. Such tables lose some clones; where checked, under half of the loss comes from unresolved V genes, and the rest has no known cause. The sample comprises 8,300 or so clones, and every one was counted more than once. 15% to 20% of the sample is in the top ten clones. Sample: CD8+ T cells sorted from a lymph node. These receptor sequences come from a C3H/HeJ mouse with alopecia areata. This line of mice carries MHC haplotype H2-k.

This clone was detected ten times or more. Gene names and germline match the mouse. The DNA ends 4 residues before the CDR3 does, and the rest of the CDR3 is filled in from the germline J gene. The chain recombines TRBV31 with TRBJ1-1; a weak D match, TRBD1 (6 bases). Germline V lookup: CDR1 GKSSPN, CDR2 SITVG. The CDR3 contains 14 residues. Here the CDR3 reads CAWSLSLGGQEVFF. The CDR3 bases that were read are TGTGCCTGGAGTCTAAGTCTGGGGGGGCAA. The complete variable domain, with remaining parts taken from reference TRBV31 and TRBJ1-1, reads AQTIHQWPVAEIKAVGSPLSLGCTIKGKSSPNLYWYWQATGGTLQQLFYSITVGQVESVVQLNLSASRPKDDQFILSTEKLLLSHSGFYLCAWSLSLGGQEVFFGKGTRLTVV.

This clone was counted ten times or more. Mouse gene names and germline throughout. From the germline J gene comes the end of the CDR3, since the read stops 4 residues before it. The rearrangement joins TRBV13-3 to TRBJ2-1; D possibly corresponds to TRBD2 (7 bases). V was clipped by 2 bases and J by 6 bases, with 15 bases between them. Germline V lookup: CDR1 NNHDY, CDR2 SYVADS. CDR3 length equals 15 residues. The covered CDR3 bases are TGTGCCAGCAGTGACCCGGGGGGCGGATTTGCT. This encodes CASSDPGGGFA. The entire CDR3 is CASSDPGGGFAEQFF.

In its sample, this clone was seen many times. Gene names follow the mouse nomenclature. The CDR3 extends 4 residues past the end of the read, so its final part is completed from the germline J gene. This rearrangement joins TRBV13-2 to TRBJ2-7; TRBD1 aligns across 7 bases. With 2 bases clipped from V and 1 base from J, the junction kept 0 bases outside the gene matches. Germline V CDR1 and CDR2: NNHNN, SYGAGS (reference sequence). CDR3 length: 13 amino acids. CDR3 loop: CASGEGQSYEQYF. Incomplete CDR3 DNA: TGTGCCAGCGGTGAGGGACAGTCCTAT.

This clone was counted ten times or more. Each gene name is a mouse one. The missing CDR3 end, 4 residues past where the read stops, is filled in from the germline J gene. The V call is TRBV13-2, the J call TRBJ2-1, with D possibly TRBD1 on 5 matching bases. The V gene's germline CDR1 is NNHNN and CDR2 SYGAGS (reference sequence). The CDR3 has 14 residues. V shed 4 bases and J shed 1 base, with 9 bases lying between them. The CDR3 DNA, read in part, is TGTGCCAGCGGTCAGACAGCGAACTATGCT. Translating gives CASGQTANYA. The full CDR3 reads CASGQTANYAEQFF.

About this clone: Mouse germline and gene names are used. Coverage ceases 4 residues before the CDR3 finishes, and the germline J gene fills in the end. Other DNA sequences from this sample encode an identical CDR3 as well. The genes are TRBV13-3 and TRBJ2-4; possibly TRBD1 for D (6 bases). The germline CDR1 and CDR2 sequences are NNHDY and SYVADS. Trimming cost V 4 bases and J 1 base, with 10 bases left between them. CDR3 length equals 14 residues. The sequenced CDR3 bases are TGTGCCAGCAGTCCAGGGGCTGGTCAAAAC. It encodes CASSPGAGQN. The CDR3 in full is CASSPGAGQNTLYF. Together with reference TRBV13-3 and TRBJ2-4, the CDR3 gives the full variable domain: EAAVTQSPRSKVAVTGGKVTLSCHQTNNHDYMYWYRQDTGHGLRLIHYSYVADSTEKGDIPDGYKASRPSQENFSLILELASLSQTAVYFCASSPGAGQNTLYFGAGTRLSVL.

This clone qualifies as medium-sized. Here the gene names and germline are mouse. The read terminates 4 residues before the CDR3 end, so the remaining end is supplied by the germline J gene. J is TRBJ2-1 and V is TRBV1; 13 bases are shared with TRBD2. The V gene end was trimmed by 0 bases and the J gene end by 4 bases; junction bases not matched to a gene: 3. The V gene's germline CDR1 is NSQYPW and CDR2 LRSPGD (reference sequence). This CDR3 region has 17 residues. The CDR3 spells CTCSADGTGGGYAEQFF. The part of the CDR3 DNA that was read is TGCACCTGCAGTGCAGATGGGACTGGGGGGGGGTATGCT. Full variable domain (missing parts from reference TRBV1 and TRBJ2-1): VTLLEQNPRWRLVPRGQAVNLRCILKNSQYPWMSWYQQDLQKQLQWLFTLRSPGDKEVKSLPGADYLATRVTDTELRLQVANMSQGRTLYCTCSADGTGGGYAEQFFGPGTRLTVL.

This clone has more than one count but fewer than ten. Gene labels here are mouse ones. The CDR3 end falls 4 residues outside the read, so it is completed with the germline J gene. This chain joins TRBV31 and TRBJ2-3; tentatively, D is TRBD1 (7 bases). Germline CDR1 is GKSSPN and CDR2 is SITVG. The length of the CDR3 is 15 residues. V was clipped by 1 base and J by 1 base, with 12 bases between them. The CDR3 DNA, read in part, is TGTGCCTGGAGTCCCCCCAGGGGGGGTGCAGAA. Protein: CAWSPPRGGAE. The entire CDR3 reads CAWSPPRGGAETLYF.

In this sample, this clone turned up many times. Gene names and germline refer to mouse. The read terminates 4 residues ahead of where the CDR3 ends, so the germline J gene completes it. This chain connects TRBV5 to TRBJ2-7; TRBD2 agrees at 10 bases. This CDR3 comprises 14 residues. Looked up from germline, CDR1 is LGHNA and CDR2 is YNLKQL (reference sequence). The covered CDR3 bases are TGTGCCAGCAGCCCACTGGGGGGGTTGGAT. Protein sequence: CASSPLGGLD. The entire CDR3 is CASSPLGGLDEQYF.

A note on this clone: Genes here carry mouse names. The read halts 4 residues ahead of the CDR3 end, with the missing end drawn from the germline J gene. The gene calls are TRBV31 and TRBJ2-3, with D perhaps matching TRBD2 (5 bases). The V end was cut by 5 bases, the J end by 0 bases, with 12 bases between. Per the germline V gene, CDR1 is GKSSPN and CDR2 is SITVG. This CDR3 spans 14 amino acids. CDR3 protein: CAWGLGSSAETLYF. CDR3 bases read: TGTGCCTGGGGGTTGGGGTCTAGTGCAGAA.

This clone was seen ten or more times. Mouse germline and gene names are used. The sequence runs out 4 residues before the end of the CDR3; the remainder is reconstructed from the germline J gene. The chain has TRBV31 and TRBJ2-2; TRBD1 aligns across 11 bases. Germline CDR1 GKSSPN, CDR2 SITVG. The CDR3 totals 14 residues. Unmatched junction bases numbered 3, after V lost 6 bases and J lost 3 bases. The part of the CDR3 DNA that was read is TGTGCCTGCGGGACAGGGGGGGACACCGGG. Translated: CACGTGGDTG. The whole CDR3 protein is CACGTGGDTGQLYF.

This clone came up many times. All gene names here are mouse names. The read comes to an end 3 residues before the CDR3 does, leaving the germline J gene to fill in the end. The chain recombines TRBV31 with TRBJ1-6, with D possibly TRBD1 on 5 matching bases. TRBJ1-6 is an ORF, with its function uncertain. Per the germline V gene, CDR1 is GKSSPN and CDR2 is SITVG. The CDR3 covers 14 residues. Trimming cost V 0 bases and J 7 bases, with 10 bases left between them. CDR3 sequence reads: CAWSLGVGNSPLYF. The covered CDR3 bases are TGTGCCTGGAGTCTGGGGGTCGGGAATTCGCCC.

At least ten counts were recorded for this clone. Gene names are the mouse ones. The read gets to within 4 residues of the CDR3 end, and the germline J gene fills in the rest. The chain joins TRBV19 to TRBJ2-5, with D possibly TRBD1 on 5 matching bases. Trimming took off 2 bases at V and 0 bases at J, with 10 bases between the two ends. Germline loops: CDR1 FNHDT, CDR2 SITEND (reference sequence). The CDR3 loop spans 15 amino acids. This chain's CDR3 is CASSIRGVNQDTQYF. CDR3 DNA, as far as it was read: TGTGCCAGCAGTATTCGAGGGGTTAACCAAGAC.

By its share, this clone is medium-sized. The genes are named according to mouse. The CDR3 end falls 4 residues outside the read, so it is completed with the germline J gene. This chain uses TRBV17 with TRBJ2-5; D is possibly TRBD2 (5 bases). The CDR3 extends over 14 amino acids. Trimming shortened V by 2 bases and J by 0 bases, and 6 bases separated the two germline ends. Germline V lookup: CDR1 MNHDT, CDR2 YYDKIL. CDR3 DNA, as far as it was read: TGTGCTAGCAGTAGACTGGGTAACCAAGAC. This gives the protein CASSRLGNQD. The entire CDR3 is CASSRLGNQDTQYF.

This clone was counted at least ten times. Gene names are mouse gene names. The read is 4 residues too short to cover the CDR3 end, so that end is filled in from the germline J gene. The chain uses TRBV19 and TRBJ2-1, with 9 bases matching TRBD2. This CDR3 region has 15 residues. Germline-derived CDR1 and CDR2 are FNHDT and SITEND (reference sequence). V shed 4 bases, J shed 3 bases, and the junction held 5 bases outside the gene matches. CDR3 sequence: CASSLPLGGYAEQFF. CDR3 DNA, as far as it was read: TGTGCCAGCAGTCTCCCACTGGGGGGCTATGCT.

This clone was seen many times. Gene and germline names: mouse. Coverage ceases 4 residues before the CDR3 finishes, and the germline J gene fills in the end. The chain joins TRBV16 to TRBJ2-1, with 8 positions matching TRBD2. V lost 3 bases, J lost 6 bases, and 4 bases stayed unmatched. Germline assignment: CDR1 SGHSA and CDR2 FRNQAP. This CDR3 has 14 amino acids. CDR3 bases read: TGTGCAAGCAGCTTCCTGGGGGGTCGTGCT. Its translation is CASSFLGGRA. The whole CDR3 protein reads CASSFLGGRAEQFF.

About this clone itself: The gene names here belong to mouse. The read ends 4 residues before the CDR3 terminus; that terminus is restored from the germline J gene. The gene calls are TRBV31 and TRBJ1-1; maybe TRBD1 (5 bases). The CDR3 spans 13 residues. Per germline, CDR1 GKSSPN and CDR2 SITVG. The V gene lost 4 bases and the J gene lost 0 bases, with 9 bases spanning the gap. The CDR3 here is CAWTDNANTEVFF. Partial CDR3 DNA: TGTGCCTGGACGGACAATGCAAACACA.

This clone appeared many times. Gene names denote mouse genes. Sequencing ends 4 residues short of the CDR3 end; the germline J gene provides the rest. The chain is built from TRBV31 and TRBJ2-1; D perhaps matches TRBD1 (6 bases). The germline CDR1 and CDR2 sequences are GKSSPN and SITVG. V was trimmed by 0 bases and J by 3 bases, leaving 9 bases between them. The length of the CDR3 is 14 residues. CDR3 protein: CAWSLGGFYAEQFF. Incomplete CDR3 DNA: TGTGCCTGGAGTCTAGGGGGATTCTATGCT.

The table lists this clone with many counts. Mouse germline and gene names are used. The sequenced fragment ends 4 residues before the CDR3 boundary, so the rest is inferred from the germline J gene. The chain links TRBV16 to TRBJ2-5, with 14 bases fitting TRBD2. The CDR3 runs 18 residues. CDR1 SGHSA and CDR2 FRNQAP come from the germline V gene. This CDR3 reads CASSLDPGLGGRGDTQYF. The sequenced part of the CDR3 DNA is TGTGCAAGCAGCTTAGATCCGGGACTGGGGGGGCGCGGTGAC.

This clone was detected many times. Gene names and germline match the mouse. The CDR3 is cut off 4 residues early in the read; its end comes from the germline J gene. This chain connects TRBV13-1 to TRBJ2-7, with D possibly being TRBD2 (5 bases). Trimming removed 1 base from V and 3 bases from J, with 11 bases in between. The length of the CDR3 is 14 residues. CDR1 is NSHNY, CDR2 SYGAGN, per germline. The sequenced CDR3 bases are TGTGCCAGCAGTGATACTCCTGGGAGCTAT. This sequence encodes CASSDTPGSY. The full CDR3 reads CASSDTPGSYEQYF.